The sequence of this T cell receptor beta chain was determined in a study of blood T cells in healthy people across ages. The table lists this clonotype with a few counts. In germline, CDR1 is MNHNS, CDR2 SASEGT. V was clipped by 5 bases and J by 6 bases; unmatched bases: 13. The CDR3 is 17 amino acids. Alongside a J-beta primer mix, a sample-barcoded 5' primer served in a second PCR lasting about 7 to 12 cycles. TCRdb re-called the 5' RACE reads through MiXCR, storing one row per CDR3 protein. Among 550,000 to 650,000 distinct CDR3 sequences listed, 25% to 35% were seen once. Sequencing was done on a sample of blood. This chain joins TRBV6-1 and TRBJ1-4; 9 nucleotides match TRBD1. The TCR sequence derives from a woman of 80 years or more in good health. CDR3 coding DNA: TGTGCCAGCAGTCTTACCAACCCGGGACAGGGAGATGAAAAACTGTTTTTT. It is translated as CASSLTNPGQGDEKLFF.